The entry below describes one T cell receptor (beta chain). Its antigen specificity is not known. No qualities accompany the bases; no much larger clone lies one base away. TCRdb lists the instrument as Illumina HiSeq 2500. Quantitative 5'-RACE with molecular barcodes was used to prepare TCR beta libraries. In the paper's pipeline: To identify disease-linked TCR variants, a new computational method was used, one built on a probabilistic model of VDJ rearrangement. In-frame beta chains were kept once TCRdb had trimmed the public reads at Q25 with fastp and called clones with MiXCR. Each entry is one CDR3 protein sequence, shown with its most common DNA and genes. These V and J calls rely on TCRdb rather than the paper's analysis. The sample has 250,000 to 400,000 distinct CDR3 sequences on record, 9.5% to 13% of them singletons. The ten largest clones capture roughly 9.2% of the sample. The data stem from a study of CD8 T cells in ankylosing spondylitis (dated by TCRdb to 2017 to 2019). For context, the study as a whole: The study profiled T cell receptor beta repertoires in healthy donors and ankylosing spondylitis patients to find disease-linked TCR variants. In total, the full study cohort was made up of approximately 99 healthy donors and 25 or so ankylosing spondylitis patients. Samples of peripheral blood were taken, and for ankylosing spondylitis patients, synovial fluid was collected as well.

The germline ends are 19 bases apart after V is trimmed by 5 bases and J by 6 bases. From cysteine to phenylalanine, the CDR3 is 16 amino acids long. The retained sequence is limited to the CDR3, 48 bases, with the frame set at the first base. As encoded in the germline V gene, CDR1 is KGHSH while CDR2 is LQKENI. The paper as a whole reports these results and caveats: Significant enrichment of the disease-linked clones was reported in matched synovial fluid samples from ankylosing spondylitis patients. In peripheral blood, the disease-linked clones were found at relatively low frequencies and had a CD8+ phenotype. A TCR beta motif made up of 7 to 9 highly homologous amino acid variants appeared to be characteristic of blood from ankylosing spondylitis patients. Some of the motif variants had been reported before in the synovial fluid and blood of reactive arthritis patients, a finding that suggests common disease-initiation mechanisms.

Sequenced sample: blood, either unsorted or a sorted T cell fraction (not recorded which). The sequence links TRBV18 to TRBJ2-2, with TRBD1 tentatively as D gene (6 bases match). The TCR was taken from a female donor with ankylosing spondylitis or in good health (not recorded which). CDR3 loop: CASSSLGQGYPGELFF. The nucleotides read TGTGCCAGCTCATCACTGGGCCAGGGGTATCCCGGGGAGCTGTTTTTT.